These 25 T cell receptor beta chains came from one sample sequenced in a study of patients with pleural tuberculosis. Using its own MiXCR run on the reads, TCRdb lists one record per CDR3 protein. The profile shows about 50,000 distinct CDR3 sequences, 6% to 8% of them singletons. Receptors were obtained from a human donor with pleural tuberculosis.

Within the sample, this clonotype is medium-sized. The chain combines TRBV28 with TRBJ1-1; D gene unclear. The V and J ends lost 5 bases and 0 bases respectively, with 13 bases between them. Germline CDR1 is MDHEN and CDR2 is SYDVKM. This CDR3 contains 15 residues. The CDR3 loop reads CASSTLGGVNTEAFF. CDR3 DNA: TGTGCCAGCAGTACCCTCGGCGGGGTGAACACTGAAGCTTTCTTT.

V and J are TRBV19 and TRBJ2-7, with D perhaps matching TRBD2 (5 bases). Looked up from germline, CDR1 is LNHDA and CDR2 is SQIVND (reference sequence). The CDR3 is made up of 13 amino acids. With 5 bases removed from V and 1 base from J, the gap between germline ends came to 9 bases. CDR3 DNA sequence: TGTGCCAGTAGTCCCGACTATTCCTACGAGCAGTACTTC. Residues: CASSPDYSYEQYF.

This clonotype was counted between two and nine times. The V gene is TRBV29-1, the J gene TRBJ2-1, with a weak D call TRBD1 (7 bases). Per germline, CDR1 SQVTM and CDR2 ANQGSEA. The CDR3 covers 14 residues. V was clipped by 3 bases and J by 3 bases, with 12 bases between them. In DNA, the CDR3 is TGCAGCGTTGAGGGGGGACAGCTCTACAATGAGCAGTTCTTC. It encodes CSVEGGQLYNEQFF.

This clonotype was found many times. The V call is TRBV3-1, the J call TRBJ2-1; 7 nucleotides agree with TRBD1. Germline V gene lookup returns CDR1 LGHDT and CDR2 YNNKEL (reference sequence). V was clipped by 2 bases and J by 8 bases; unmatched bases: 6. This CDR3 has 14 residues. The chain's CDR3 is CASSQNQGTDEQFF. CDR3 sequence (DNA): TGTGCCAGCAGCCAAAACCAAGGGACAGATGAGCAGTTCTTC.

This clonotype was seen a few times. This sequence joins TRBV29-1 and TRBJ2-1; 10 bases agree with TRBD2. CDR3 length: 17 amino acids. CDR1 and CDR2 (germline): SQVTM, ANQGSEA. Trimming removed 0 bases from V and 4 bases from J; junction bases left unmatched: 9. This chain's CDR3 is CSVEDTLAGAAYNEQFF. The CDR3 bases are TGCAGCGTTGAAGATACGCTAGCGGGAGCTGCTTACAATGAGCAGTTCTTC.

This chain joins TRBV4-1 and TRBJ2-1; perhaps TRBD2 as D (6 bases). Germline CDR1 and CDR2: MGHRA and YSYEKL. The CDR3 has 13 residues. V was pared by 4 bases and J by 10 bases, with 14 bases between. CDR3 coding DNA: TGCGCCAGCAGCCCGGGACTGGATGTCGAGCAGTTCTTC. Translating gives CASSPGLDVEQFF.

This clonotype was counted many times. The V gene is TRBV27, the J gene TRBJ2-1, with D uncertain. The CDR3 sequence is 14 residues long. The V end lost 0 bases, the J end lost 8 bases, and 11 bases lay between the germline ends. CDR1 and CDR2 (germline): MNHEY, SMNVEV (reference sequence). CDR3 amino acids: CASSLSGLHDEQFF. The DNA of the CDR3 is TGTGCCAGCAGTTTATCAGGCCTTCACGATGAGCAGTTCTTC.

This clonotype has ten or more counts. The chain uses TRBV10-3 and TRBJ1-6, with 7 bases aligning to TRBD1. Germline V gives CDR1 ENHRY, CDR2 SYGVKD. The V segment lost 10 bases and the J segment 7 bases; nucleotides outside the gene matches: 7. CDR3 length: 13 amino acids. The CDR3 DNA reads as TGTGCCACGATGAGACAGGGAAATTCACCCCTCCACTTT. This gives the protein CATMRQGNSPLHF.

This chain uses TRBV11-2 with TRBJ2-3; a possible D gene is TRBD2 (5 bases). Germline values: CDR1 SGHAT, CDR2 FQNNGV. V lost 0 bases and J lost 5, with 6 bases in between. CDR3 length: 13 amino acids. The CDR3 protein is CASSLEAGDTQYF. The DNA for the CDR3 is TGTGCCAGCAGCTTAGAGGCGGGAGATACGCAGTATTTT.

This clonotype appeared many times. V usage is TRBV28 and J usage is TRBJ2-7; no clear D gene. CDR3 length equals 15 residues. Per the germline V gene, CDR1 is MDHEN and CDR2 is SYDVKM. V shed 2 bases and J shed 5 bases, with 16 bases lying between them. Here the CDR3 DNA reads TGTGCCAGCAGTTTAAGCCCAGAAGGAGTTGACGAGCAGTACTTC. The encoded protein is CASSLSPEGVDEQYF. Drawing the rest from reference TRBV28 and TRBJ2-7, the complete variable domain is DVKVTQSSRYLVKRTGEKVFLECVQDMDHENMFWYRQDPGLGLRLIYFSYDVKMKEKGDIPEGYSVSREKKERFSLILESASTNQTSMYLCASSLSPEGVDEQYFGPGTRLTVT.

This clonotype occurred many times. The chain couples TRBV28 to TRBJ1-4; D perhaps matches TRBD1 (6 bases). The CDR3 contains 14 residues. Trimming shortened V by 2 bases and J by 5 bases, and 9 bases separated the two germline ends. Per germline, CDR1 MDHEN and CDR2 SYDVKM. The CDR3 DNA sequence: TGTGCCAGCAGTTTACTTACAGGGAATGAAAAACTGTTTTTT. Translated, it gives CASSLLTGNEKLFF.

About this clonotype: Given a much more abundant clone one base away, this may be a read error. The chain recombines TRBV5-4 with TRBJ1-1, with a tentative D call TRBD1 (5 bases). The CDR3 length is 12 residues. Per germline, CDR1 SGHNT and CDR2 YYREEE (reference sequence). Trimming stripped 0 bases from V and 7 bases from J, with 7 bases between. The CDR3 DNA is TGTGCCAGCAGCTTGGGGGGGGATGAAGCTTTCTTT. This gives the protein CASSLGGDEAFF.

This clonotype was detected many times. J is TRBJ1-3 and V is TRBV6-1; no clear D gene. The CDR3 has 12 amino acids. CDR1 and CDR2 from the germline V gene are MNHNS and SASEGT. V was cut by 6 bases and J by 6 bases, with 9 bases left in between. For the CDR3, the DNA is TGTGCCAGCAGCCTTCCACCAAACACCATATATTTT. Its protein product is CASSLPPNTIYF.

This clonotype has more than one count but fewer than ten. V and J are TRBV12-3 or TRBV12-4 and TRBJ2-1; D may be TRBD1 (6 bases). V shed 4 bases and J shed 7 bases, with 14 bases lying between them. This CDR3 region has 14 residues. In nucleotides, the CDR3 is TGTGCCAGCAGTTGGGACATGGAGAGGAATGAGCAGTTCTTC. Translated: CASSWDMERNEQFF.

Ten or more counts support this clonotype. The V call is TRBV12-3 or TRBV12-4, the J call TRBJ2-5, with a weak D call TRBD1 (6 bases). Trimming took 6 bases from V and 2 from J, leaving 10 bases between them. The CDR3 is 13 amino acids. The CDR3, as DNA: TGTGCCAGCAGCGAGGGGGATCAAGAGACCCAGTACTTC. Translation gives CASSEGDQETQYF.

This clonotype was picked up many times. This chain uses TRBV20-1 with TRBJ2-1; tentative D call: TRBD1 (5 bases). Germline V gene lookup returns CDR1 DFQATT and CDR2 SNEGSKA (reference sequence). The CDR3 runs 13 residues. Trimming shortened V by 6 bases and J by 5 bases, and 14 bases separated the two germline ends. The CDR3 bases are TGCAGTGCCGTAGCCCCAGGGCACAATGAGCAGTTCTTC. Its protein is CSAVAPGHNEQFF.

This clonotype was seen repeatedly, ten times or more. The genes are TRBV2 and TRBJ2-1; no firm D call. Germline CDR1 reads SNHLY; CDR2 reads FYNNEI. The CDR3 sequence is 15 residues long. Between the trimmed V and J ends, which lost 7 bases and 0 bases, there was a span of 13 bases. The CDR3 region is CASTIAESSYNEQFF. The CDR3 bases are TGTGCCAGCACCATAGCCGAGAGCTCCTACAATGAGCAGTTCTTC.

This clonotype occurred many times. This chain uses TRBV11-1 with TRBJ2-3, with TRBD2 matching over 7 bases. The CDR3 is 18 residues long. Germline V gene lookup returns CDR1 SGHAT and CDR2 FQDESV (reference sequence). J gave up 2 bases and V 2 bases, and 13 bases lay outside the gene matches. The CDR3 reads CASSLFVVGGSVTDTQYF. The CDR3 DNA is TGTGCCAGCAGCTTATTCGTTGTTGGCGGGAGTGTCACAGATACGCAGTATTTT. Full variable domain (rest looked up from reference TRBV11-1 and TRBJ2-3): EAEVAQSPRYKITEKSQAVAFWCDPISGHATLYWYRQILGQGPELLVQFQDESVVDDSQLPKDRFSAERLKGVDSTLKIQPAELGDSAMYLCASSLFVVGGSVTDTQYFGPGTRLTVL.

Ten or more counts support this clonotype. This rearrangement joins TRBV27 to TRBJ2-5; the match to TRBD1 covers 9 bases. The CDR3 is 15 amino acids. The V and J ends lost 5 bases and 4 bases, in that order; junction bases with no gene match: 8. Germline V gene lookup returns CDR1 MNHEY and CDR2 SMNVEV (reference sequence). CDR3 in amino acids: CASSRTGAARETQYF. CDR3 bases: TGTGCCAGCAGTCGGACAGGGGCGGCGCGAGAGACCCAGTACTTC.

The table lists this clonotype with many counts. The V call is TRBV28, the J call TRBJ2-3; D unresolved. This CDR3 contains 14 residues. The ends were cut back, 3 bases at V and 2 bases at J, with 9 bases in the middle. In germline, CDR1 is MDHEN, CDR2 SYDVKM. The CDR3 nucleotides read TGTGCCAGCAGTTTTGACAAATACACAGATACGCAGTATTTT. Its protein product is CASSFDKYTDTQYF.

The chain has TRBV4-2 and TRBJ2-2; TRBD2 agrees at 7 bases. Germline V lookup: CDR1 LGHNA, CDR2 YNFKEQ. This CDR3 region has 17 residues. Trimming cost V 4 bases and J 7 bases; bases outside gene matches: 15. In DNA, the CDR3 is TGTGCCAGCAGCCCGACCGGGAGCGGGATACTTAGCGGGGAGCTGTTTTTT. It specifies CASSPTGSGILSGELFF.

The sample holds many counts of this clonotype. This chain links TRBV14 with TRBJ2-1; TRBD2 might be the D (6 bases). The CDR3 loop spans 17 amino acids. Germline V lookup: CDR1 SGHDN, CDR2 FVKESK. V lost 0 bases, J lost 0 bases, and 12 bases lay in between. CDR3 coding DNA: TGTGCCAGCAGCCAAGATTTTAGCGGTAGCTCCTACAATGAGCAGTTCTTC. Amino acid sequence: CASSQDFSGSSYNEQFF.

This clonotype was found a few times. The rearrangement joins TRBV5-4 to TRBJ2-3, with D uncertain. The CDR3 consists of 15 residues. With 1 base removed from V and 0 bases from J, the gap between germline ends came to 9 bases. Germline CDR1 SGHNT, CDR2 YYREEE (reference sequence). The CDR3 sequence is CASSLTTPSTDTQYF. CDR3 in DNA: TGTGCCAGCAGCTTGACCACCCCAAGCACAGATACGCAGTATTTT.

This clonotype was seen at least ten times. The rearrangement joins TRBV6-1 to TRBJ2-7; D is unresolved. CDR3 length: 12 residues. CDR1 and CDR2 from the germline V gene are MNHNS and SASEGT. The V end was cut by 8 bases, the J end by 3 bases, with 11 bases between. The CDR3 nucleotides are TGTGCCAGCTCGAATAGGAACTACGAGCAGTACTTC. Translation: CASSNRNYEQYF.

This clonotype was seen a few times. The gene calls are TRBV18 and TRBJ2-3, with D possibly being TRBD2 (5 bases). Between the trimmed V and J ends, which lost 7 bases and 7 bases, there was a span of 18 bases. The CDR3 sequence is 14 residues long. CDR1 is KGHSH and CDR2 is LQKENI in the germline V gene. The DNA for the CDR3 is TGTGCCAGCTGCCCTGACTACATTTGCTATACGCAGTATTTT. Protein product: CASCPDYICYTQYF.